The present T cell receptor (beta chain) was sequenced within a study of T cells after yellow fever vaccination. In the study overall: Each low-cell-number fraction was prepared by means of SMART-Seq v4 Ultra Low Input.

Losses at the gene ends were 0 bases for V and 5 bases for J; bases not matched to a gene: 6. The CDR3 is 16 amino acids. Per germline, CDR1 MNHEY and CDR2 SVGAGI. This clonotype was seen at least ten times. Generation of TCR cDNA used 5'RACE template switching (which added a universal primer site and UMIs). A single record per CDR3 protein comes from TCRdb applying MiXCR to the 5' RACE reads. This repertoire shows just over 300,000 distinct CDR3 sequences, approximately 3.8% found once; its top ten account for about 25%. This receptor was obtained from a young man who received the YFV17D yellow fever vaccine. The input for sequencing was PBMCs, taken on the day of the yellow fever booster vaccination. The V and J genes are TRBV6-5 and TRBJ2-5, with 10 bases aligning to TRBD1. In nucleotides, the CDR3 is TGTGCCAGCAGTTACTCGAACTGGGGACAGGGGGAGACCCAGTACTTC. The encoded protein is CASSYSNWGQGETQYF.